This passage covers 23 T cell receptor beta chains from one sample sequenced in a study of blood T cell repertoires in COVID-19. Measured with immunoSEQ multiplex PCR; TCRdb has only the in-frame clones, and not every one. The sample yields around 130,000 clones, roughly 80% seen once. What was sequenced was peripheral blood. Source of these receptors: a human donor in a cohort sampled during active COVID-19.

V is TRBV25-1 and J is TRBJ1-1, with D hard to call. V lost 1 base, J lost 5 bases, and 14 bases lay in between. The CDR3 loop spans 15 amino acids. Germline V gene lookup returns CDR1 MGHDK and CDR2 SYGVNS. The CDR3 sequence: CASSESTTTRTEAFF. The CDR3 DNA follows: TGTGCCAGCAGTGAATCGACGACTACGAGGACTGAAGCTTTCTTT.

This clone was seen a few times. J is TRBJ2-7 and V is TRBV7-9; D perhaps matches TRBD1 (6 bases). V lost 2 bases and J lost 2, with 10 bases in between. The CDR3 spans 14 residues. Germline V lookup: CDR1 SEHNR, CDR2 FQNEAQ (reference sequence). The CDR3 loop is CASSLIGGPYEQYF. CDR3 DNA sequence: TGTGCCAGCAGCTTAATTGGGGGCCCCTACGAGCAGTACTTC. Filled out from reference TRBV7-9 and TRBJ2-7, the complete variable domain reads DTGVSQNPRHKITKRGQNVTFRCDPISEHNRLYWYRQTLGQGPEFLTYFQNEAQLEKSRLLSDRFSAERPKGSFSTLEIQRTEQGDSAMYLCASSLIGGPYEQYFGPGTRLTVT.

CDR3 coding DNA: TGTGCCAGCAGCTGGGAGGGGACAGGTGGCACTGAAGCTTTCTTT. Protein sequence: CASSWEGTGGTEAFF. The rearrangement uses TRBV5-5 and TRBJ1-1; 8 bases line up with TRBD1. Germline V lookup: CDR1 SGHKS, CDR2 YYEKEE (reference sequence). J gave up 4 bases and V 3 bases, and 8 bases lay outside the gene matches. The CDR3 spans 15 residues.

This chain links TRBV29-1 with TRBJ1-1, with 7 bases matching TRBD1. Germline lookup yields CDR1 SQVTM and CDR2 ANQGSEA. CDR3 length: 14 amino acids. With V trimmed by 5 bases and J by 2 bases, 8 bases remained unmatched. CDR3 protein: CSVCPGQPNTEAFF. As DNA, the CDR3 is TGCAGCGTTTGCCCGGGACAGCCTAACACTGAAGCTTTCTTT.

The chain combines TRBV27 with TRBJ2-7; 10 bases line up with TRBD2. Per germline, CDR1 MNHEY and CDR2 SMNVEV (reference sequence). The CDR3 loop spans 17 amino acids. V was clipped by 4 bases and J by 4 bases; unmatched bases: 13. Here the CDR3 DNA reads TGTGCCAGCAGTTCGAGAGTTCTAGCGGGGGTCCTATACGAGCAGTACTTC. Translated, it gives CASSSRVLAGVLYEQYF.

V usage is TRBV10-3 and J usage is TRBJ1-6, with D maybe TRBD1 (6 bases). This CDR3 region has 15 residues. Germline assignment: CDR1 ENHRY and CDR2 SYGVKD. V dropped 6 bases and J dropped 10 bases, with 19 bases sitting between them. In DNA, the CDR3 is TGTGCCATCAGCGCTTATACAGGGTTAGACTCACCCCTCCACTTT. Amino acids: CAISAYTGLDSPLHF.

The chain has TRBV25-1 and TRBJ2-7, with TRBD2 matching 8 bases. CDR1 MGHDK and CDR2 SYGVNS come from the germline V gene. The CDR3 length is 13 residues. V shed 1 base, J shed 6 bases, and the junction held 2 bases outside the gene matches. The DNA of the CDR3 is TGTGCCAGCAGTGAATCGGGGGGGGGCGAGCAGTACTTC. This sequence encodes CASSESGGGEQYF.

V usage is TRBV14 and J usage is TRBJ1-4; unclear D gene. Germline V gene sequence: CDR1 SGHDN, CDR2 FVKESK. The CDR3 length is 15 residues. Trimming took off 0 bases at V and 7 bases at J, with 12 bases between the two ends. CDR3 nucleotide sequence: TGTGCCAGCAGCCAAGAACCGGGAATTCGTGAAAAACTGTTTTTT. Residues: CASSQEPGIREKLFF.

V usage is TRBV20-1 and J usage is TRBJ2-5; D ambiguous. Germline loops: CDR1 DFQATT, CDR2 SNEGSKA (reference sequence). The length of the CDR3 is 11 residues. Trimming pared 4 bases from V and 5 bases from J, leaving 8 bases between. This CDR3 reads CSAKKEETQYF. CDR3 DNA: TGCAGTGCTAAAAAGGAGGAGACCCAGTACTTC.

DNA for the CDR3: TGTGCCATCAGGCTGACAGGGGACTCCTACGAGCAGTACTTC. Translating gives CAIRLTGDSYEQYF. The chain is built from TRBV10-3 and TRBJ2-7; 8 nucleotides line up with TRBD1. This CDR3 is 14 amino acids long. V trimming: 6 bases; J trimming: 0 bases; junction bases outside the gene matches: 4. CDR1 and CDR2 (germline): ENHRY, SYGVKD.

This chain uses TRBV21-1 with TRBJ2-3; the table's D gene call, TRBD2, was not cross checked with the DNA. TRBV21-1 is designated a pseudogene. The CDR3 is 15 amino acids. For the CDR3, the DNA is TGTGCCAGCAGCTCGCCGGGAGAGAACACAGATACGCAGTATTTT. It specifies CASSSPGENTDTQYF.

Regarding this clone: Other DNA sequences of this sample code for an identical CDR3. The J gene is TRBJ1-4, the V gene TRBV27; no firm D call. V lost 1 base and J lost 3, with 6 bases in between. The CDR3 has 14 residues. The germline gives CDR1 MNHEY, CDR2 SMNVEV (reference sequence). CDR3 sequence: CASSLWGANEKLFF. The CDR3 DNA sequence: TGTGCCAGCAGTTTATGGGGAGCTAATGAAAAACTGTTTTTT.

The genes are TRBV6-6 and TRBJ1-6; TRBD1 matches 10 bases. CDR1 and CDR2 (germline): MNHNY, SVGAGI (reference sequence). The CDR3 consists of 15 residues. V shed 5 bases and J 7 bases; nucleotides not matched to a gene: 5. The CDR3 reads CASSNRDRGNSPLHF. The CDR3 DNA is TGTGCCAGCAGTAACCGGGACAGGGGAAATTCACCCCTCCACTTT.

The chain couples TRBV19 to TRBJ1-1; TRBD1 agrees at 10 bases. The CDR3 is made up of 17 amino acids. Germline V gene lookup returns CDR1 LNHDA and CDR2 SQIVND (reference sequence). The V and J ends lost 1 base and 1 base, in that order; junction bases with no gene match: 6. The CDR3 nucleotides are TGTGCCAGTAGTATAGGGACAGGGGGATATACGAACACTGAAGCTTTCTTT. Amino acid sequence: CASSIGTGGYTNTEAFF. Full variable domain (missing parts from reference TRBV19 and TRBJ1-1): DGGITQSPKYLFRKEGQNVTLSCEQNLNHDAMYWYRQDPGQGLRLIYYSQIVNDFQKGDIAEGYSVSREKKESFPLTVTSAQKNPTAFYLCASSIGTGGYTNTEAFFGQGTRLTVV.

This rearrangement joins TRBV19 to TRBJ1-6; no definite D call. Per the germline V gene, CDR1 is LNHDA and CDR2 is SQIVND (reference sequence). The CDR3 has 12 amino acids. V lost 6 bases, J lost 9 bases, and 9 bases lay in between. CDR3 bases: TGTGCCAGTAGCCCCGTCGGTTCACCCCTCCACTTT. It is translated as CASSPVGSPLHF. The full variable domain, in which reference TRBV19 and TRBJ1-6 provide the parts outside the CDR3, is DGGITQSPKYLFRKEGQNVTLSCEQNLNHDAMYWYRQDPGQGLRLIYYSQIVNDFQKGDIAEGYSVSREKKESFPLTVTSAQKNPTAFYLCASSPVGSPLHFGNGTRLTVT.

The chain links TRBV5-1 to TRBJ2-1; TRBD2 might be the D (6 bases). CDR1 and CDR2 (germline): SGHRS, YFSETQ. V was shortened by 7 bases and J by 5 bases, with 16 bases between the two germline ends. This CDR3 region has 14 residues. This CDR3 reads CASAGPGTNNEQFF. CDR3 DNA: TGCGCCAGCGCGGGGCCAGGGACGAACAATGAGCAGTTCTTC.

This clone was seen a single time. This chain links TRBV27 with TRBJ1-5, with 7 positions matching TRBD1. The V gene's germline CDR1 is MNHEY and CDR2 SMNVEV (reference sequence). The CDR3 has 16 residues. V shed 0 bases, J shed 4 bases, and the junction held 6 bases outside the gene matches. In nucleotides, the CDR3 is TGTGCCAGCAGTTTATCATCCGGGACAGTTAATCAGCCCCAGCATTTT. Translating it yields CASSLSSGTVNQPQHF.

V is TRBV5-1 and J is TRBJ1-2, with 7 bases that match TRBD1. V gave up 4 bases and J gave up 0 bases; unmatched junction bases: 3. There are 14 residues in the CDR3. The germline V gene has CDR1 SGHRS and CDR2 YFSETQ. The DNA of the CDR3 is TGCGCCAGCAGCGTACAGGGGCCTAACTATGGCTACACCTTC. Protein sequence: CASSVQGPNYGYTF.

The chain recombines TRBV5-1 with TRBJ2-7; TRBD1 might be the D (6 bases). Germline lookup yields CDR1 SGHRS and CDR2 YFSETQ. V gave up 4 bases and J gave up 6 bases, with 20 bases separating them. The CDR3 is 15 residues long. CDR3 sequence: CASSSTGTPALEQYF. The CDR3 DNA reads TGCGCCAGCAGCAGTACCGGGACACCGGCCCTCGAGCAGTACTTC.

The J gene is TRBJ2-7, the V gene TRBV6-1, with D perhaps matching TRBD1 (5 bases). Trimming stripped 3 bases from V and 5 bases from J, with 11 bases between. This CDR3 is built from 13 residues. Per the germline V gene, CDR1 is MNHNS and CDR2 is SASEGT. CDR3 amino acids: CASSDRAPDEQYF. The CDR3 region has the DNA TGTGCCAGCAGTGACAGGGCGCCCGACGAGCAGTACTTC.

This clone has just one count. This chain uses TRBV10-3 with TRBJ1-2; 7 nucleotides match TRBD1. Losses at the gene ends were 10 bases for V and 0 bases for J; bases not matched to a gene: 8. Germline CDR1 is ENHRY and CDR2 is SYGVKD. There are 14 residues in the CDR3. The CDR3 region has the DNA TGTGCCAGCCGCCGGGACAGAGCTAACTATGGCTACACCTTC. Translation gives CASRRDRANYGYTF.

The chain has TRBV10-1 and TRBJ1-3; 7 nucleotides align to TRBD1. V trimming: 9 bases; J trimming: 4 bases; junction bases outside the gene matches: 12. This CDR3 has 15 residues. CDR1 and CDR2 (germline): WNHNN, SYGVQD (reference sequence). The CDR3 DNA sequence: TGCGCCAGACTCGCCGGGCAGGGGGTCGGAAACACCATATATTTT. Its protein product is CARLAGQGVGNTIYF.

The chain links TRBV12-5 to TRBJ1-1; TRBD1 agrees at 10 bases. The V gene's germline CDR1 is LGHNT and CDR2 FRNRAP. V trimming: 7 bases; J trimming: 0 bases; junction bases outside the gene matches: 8. The CDR3 extends over 16 amino acids. CDR3 sequence reads: CASATDRGAMNTEAFF. CDR3 nucleotide sequence: TGTGCTAGTGCCACGGACAGGGGGGCCATGAACACTGAAGCTTTCTTT. Complete variable domain (other parts from reference TRBV12-5 and TRBJ1-1): DARVTQTPRHKVTEMGQEVTMRCQPILGHNTVFWYRQTMMQGLELLAYFRNRAPLDDSGMPKDRFSAEMPDATLATLKIQPSEPRDSAVYFCASATDRGAMNTEAFFGQGTRLTVV.